This T cell receptor beta chain derives from a study of T cell responses to AZD1222 COVID-19 vaccine. Study-level background: Second-dose schedules of about 4 or about 12 weeks were combined.

The germline CDR1 and CDR2 sequences are SGHTA and FQGNSA. Trimming removed 3 bases from V and 8 bases from J, with 13 bases in between. The CDR3 is 13 residues long. The data were produced by immunoSEQ multiplex PCR, yet TCRdb's version contains in-frame clones alone and is incomplete. The sample has roughly 70,000 clones; about 85% are singletons. The sequencing here drew on peripheral blood, taken on day 0 of AZD1222 vaccination. The receptor was isolated from an adult in good health. The genes are TRBV7-2 and TRBJ1-2; TRBD1 might be the D (5 bases). The CDR3 DNA follows: TGTGCCAGCAGCTTGGGCCGGGGGGTGGGCTACACCTTC. Translated: CASSLGRGVGYTF.